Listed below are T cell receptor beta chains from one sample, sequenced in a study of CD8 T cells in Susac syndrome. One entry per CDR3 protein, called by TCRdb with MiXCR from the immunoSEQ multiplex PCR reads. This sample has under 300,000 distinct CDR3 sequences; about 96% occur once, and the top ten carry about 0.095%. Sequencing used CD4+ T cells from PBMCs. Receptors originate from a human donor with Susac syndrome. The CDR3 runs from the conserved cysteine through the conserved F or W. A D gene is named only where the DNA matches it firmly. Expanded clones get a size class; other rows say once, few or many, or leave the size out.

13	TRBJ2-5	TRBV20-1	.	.	TGCAGTGCCAGAGGGTCTCCTCAAGAGACCCAGTACTTC	CSARGSPQETQYF
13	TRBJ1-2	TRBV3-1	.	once	TGTGCCAGCAGCCAGTGGAGGGGAAGTGGCTACACCTTC	CASSQWRGSGYTF
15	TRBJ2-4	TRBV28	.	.	TGTGCCAGCAGTTCCCCCAGGGTAGCTGGAAACATTCAGTACTTC	CASSSPRVAGNIQYF
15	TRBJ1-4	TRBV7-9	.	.	TGTGCCAGCAGGGCCCGGACAGCAACTAATGAAAAACTGTTTTTT	CASRARTATNEKLFF
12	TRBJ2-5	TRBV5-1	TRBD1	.	TGCGCCAGCAGCTGGAAACAGGGGGCCCAGTACTTC	CASSWKQGAQYF
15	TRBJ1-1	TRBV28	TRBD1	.	TGTGCCGTACCGGGACAGGGGGACACAAACGCTGAAGCTTTCTTT	CAVPGQGDTNAEAFF
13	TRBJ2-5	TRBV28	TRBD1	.	TGTGCCAGCATTGCAGGGGGCCGGGAGACCCAGTACTTC	CASIAGGRETQYF
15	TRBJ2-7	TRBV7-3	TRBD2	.	TGTGCCAGCAGCTCCCAGGCCGGGACTAGTTTCGAGCAGTACTTC	CASSSQAGTSFEQYF
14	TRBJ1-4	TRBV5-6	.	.	TGTGCCAGCAGCTTCCCCGGTCGGGGGGAAAAACTGTTTTTT	CASSFPGRGEKLFF
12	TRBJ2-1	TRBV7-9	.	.	TGTGCCAGCAGCCCGCGGTGGAATGAGCAGTTCTTC	CASSPRWNEQFF
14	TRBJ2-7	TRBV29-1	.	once	TGCAGCCCAATACCGGGACGGACCTCCTACGAGCAGTACTTC	CSPIPGRTSYEQYF
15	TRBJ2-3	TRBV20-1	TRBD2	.	TGCAGTGCTAAACCCGGGACTAGCGGGACAGATACGCAGTATTTT	CSAKPGTSGTDTQYF
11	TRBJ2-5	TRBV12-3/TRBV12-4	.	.	TGTGCCAGCAGTAGAACAGGGACCCAGTACTTC	CASSRTGTQYF
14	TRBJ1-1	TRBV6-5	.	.	TGTGCCAGCATCGCTCCGGGGGGTAACACTGAAGCTTTCTTT	CASIAPGGNTEAFF
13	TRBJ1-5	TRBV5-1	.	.	TGCGCCAGCAGCTTGGGGGAGAATCAGCCCCAGCATTTT	CASSLGENQPQHF
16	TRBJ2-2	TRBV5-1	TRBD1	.	TGCGCCAGCAGCCTCACCGGGACAGGGGACACCGGGGAGCTGTTTTTT	CASSLTGTGDTGELFF
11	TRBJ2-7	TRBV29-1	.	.	TGCAGCGGGGGGGAGTCCTACGAGCAGTACTTC	CSGGESYEQYF
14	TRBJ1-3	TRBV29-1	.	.	TGCAGCGTTGATTCGTCGTACTCTGGAAACACCATATATTTT	CSVDSSYSGNTIYF
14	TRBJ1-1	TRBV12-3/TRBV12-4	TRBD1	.	TGTGCCAGCAGTCCGACAGGGAGAGCGACTGAAGCTTTCTTT	CASSPTGRATEAFF
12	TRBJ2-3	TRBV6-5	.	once	TGTGCCAGCAGCCGAACGAGAGATACGCAGTATTTT	CASSRTRDTQYF
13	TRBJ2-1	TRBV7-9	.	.	TGTGCCAGCAGCTCCCGATCCTACAATGAGCAGTTCTTC	CASSSRSYNEQFF
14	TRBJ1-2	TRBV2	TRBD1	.	TGTGCCAGCAGTGGACAGGGGGGTGACTATGGCTACACCTTC	CASSGQGGDYGYTF